A single sample is the source of the 28 T cell receptor beta chains below, sequenced in a study of T cells after yellow fever vaccination. TCRdb analysed the 5' RACE reads with MiXCR anew, one entry per CDR3 protein. Here the sample spans 500,000 to 650,000 distinct CDR3 sequences, approximately 15% being singletons. The sequences come from PBMCs, collected on the day of the yellow fever booster vaccination. These receptors came from a man in his thirties or forties who received the YFV17D yellow fever vaccine.

This clonotype was counted at least ten times. The chain combines TRBV27 with TRBJ2-1; 7 nucleotides line up with TRBD2. Germline V lookup: CDR1 MNHEY, CDR2 SMNVEV (reference sequence). Trimming at V came to 5 bases and at J to 7 bases, leaving 11 bases not matched to a gene. The length of the CDR3 is 15 residues. In DNA, the CDR3 is TGTGCCAGCAGTATTCGCCGGGGGGACGGGAATGAGCAGTTCTTC. This translates into CASSIRRGDGNEQFF.

The rearrangement uses TRBV11-2 and TRBJ2-2; D is ambiguous. This CDR3 contains 15 residues. From germline, CDR1 is SGHAT and CDR2 FQNNGV. Trimming cost V 1 base and J 7 bases, with 13 bases left between them. CDR3: CASSLGTLGIGELFF. CDR3 bases: TGTGCCAGCAGCTTAGGGACCTTGGGCATCGGGGAGCTGTTTTTT.

The chain links TRBV28 to TRBJ2-2; TRBD1 matches 7 bases. Germline V lookup: CDR1 MDHEN, CDR2 SYDVKM. V gave up 4 bases and J gave up 3 bases; unmatched junction bases: 8. CDR3 length equals 16 residues. The CDR3 DNA sequence: TGTGCCAGCAGTTCCCTCGGACAGGCATACACCGGGGAGCTGTTTTTT. Translation: CASSSLGQAYTGELFF.

A few counts support this clonotype. The rearrangement uses TRBV20-1 and TRBJ2-7; 7 positions match TRBD1. Looked up from germline, CDR1 is DFQATT and CDR2 is SNEGSKA (reference sequence). J was trimmed by 3 bases and V by 6 bases; bases with no gene match: 8. The CDR3 spans 13 residues. CDR3 sequence: CSAGQAVHYEQYF. In DNA form, the CDR3 reads TGCAGTGCCGGACAGGCAGTCCACTACGAGCAGTACTTC.

As regards this clonotype: The junction shows a germline mismatch at one end, possibly a read error. The rearrangement joins TRBV15 to TRBJ2-2; 11 bases align to TRBD2. CDR3 size: 18 residues. Germline V gene data show CDR1 as LNHNV and CDR2 as YYDKDF (reference sequence). CDR3 amino acids: CATSRGRTSGSRAGKLFF. The CDR3 coding sequence is TGTGCCACCAGCAGAGGTCGAACTAGCGGGAGTCGCGCCGGGAAGCTGTTTTTT. The full variable domain, completed using reference TRBV15 and TRBJ2-2, is DAMVIQNPRYQVTQFGKPVTLSCSQTLNHNVMYWYQQKSSQAPKLLFHYYDKDFNNEADTPDNFQSRRPNTSFCFLDIRSPGLGDTAMYLCATSRGRTSGSRAGKLFFGEGSRLTVL.

The table lists this clonotype with a few counts. The chain is built from TRBV3-1 and TRBJ1-3, with D unresolved. V lost 3 bases to trimming and J lost 2 bases, with 14 bases between them. CDR1 and CDR2 (germline): LGHDT, YNNKEL (reference sequence). This CDR3 has 16 residues. CDR3 nucleotides: TGTGCCAGCAGCCACTGGCAAAACGTCGCTGGAAACACCATATATTTT. Its protein product is CASSHWQNVAGNTIYF.

The chain recombines TRBV5-4 with TRBJ2-1, with TRBD2 matching 9 bases. The V gene's germline CDR1 is SGHNT and CDR2 YYREEE (reference sequence). The CDR3 spans 17 residues. V lost 5 bases to trimming and J lost 12 bases; unmatched junction nucleotides: 21. Here the CDR3 reads CASSPYELPREGSMQFF. For the CDR3, the DNA is TGTGCCAGCAGTCCCTATGAACTTCCGCGGGAGGGCAGTATGCAGTTCTTC.

The CDR3 DNA reads TGCGCCAGCAGCTTTAACAGGGCCGGGGAGCTGTTTTTT. This encodes CASSFNRAGELFF. This chain links TRBV5-1 with TRBJ2-2, with D possibly TRBD1 on 6 matching bases. Trimming took 2 bases from V and 6 from J, leaving 8 bases between them. The CDR3 is 13 residues long. The germline V gene encodes CDR1 SGHRS and CDR2 YFSETQ.

This rearrangement joins TRBV9 to TRBJ2-5; 8 positions match TRBD1. The trim removed 0 bases at V and 4 bases at J, leaving 5 bases unmatched. Germline CDR1 reads SGDLS; CDR2 reads YYNGEE. The CDR3 is made up of 15 amino acids. In DNA form, the CDR3 reads TGTGCCAGCAGCGTAGATACAGGGGGGCGAGAGACCCAGTACTTC. This sequence encodes CASSVDTGGRETQYF.

This clonotype was observed a handful of times. V is TRBV11-2 and J is TRBJ2-7; D not resolved. This CDR3 comprises 13 residues. V gave up 5 bases and J gave up 9 bases, with 17 bases separating them. Germline lookup yields CDR1 SGHAT and CDR2 FQNNGV. CDR3 in amino acids: CASSPSRILGQYF. CDR3 DNA sequence: TGTGCCAGCAGCCCATCCCGCATTCTCGGGCAGTACTTC.

The rearrangement links TRBV11-3 to TRBJ2-1, with 10 bases lining up with TRBD2. Germline CDR1 SGHNT, CDR2 YENEEA. The CDR3 loop spans 13 amino acids. With 5 bases clipped from V and 10 bases from J, the junction kept 5 bases outside the gene matches. The CDR3 reads CASSPSGRGEQFF. CDR3 in DNA: TGTGCCAGCAGCCCTAGCGGGAGAGGGGAGCAGTTCTTC.

This clonotype was observed a few times. The rearrangement uses TRBV15 and TRBJ2-1, with 9 positions matching TRBD2. V shed 2 bases and J 9 bases; nucleotides not matched to a gene: 17. Germline V gene sequence: CDR1 LNHNV, CDR2 YYDKDF (reference sequence). The CDR3 consists of 18 residues. The CDR3 spells CATSRKILAGVHVGEQFF. The DNA for the CDR3 is TGTGCCACCAGCAGAAAAATTTTAGCGGGAGTCCACGTAGGTGAGCAGTTCTTC. The whole variable domain, remainder taken from reference TRBV15 and TRBJ2-1, is DAMVIQNPRYQVTQFGKPVTLSCSQTLNHNVMYWYQQKSSQAPKLLFHYYDKDFNNEADTPDNFQSRRPNTSFCFLDIRSPGLGDTAMYLCATSRKILAGVHVGEQFFGPGTRLTVL.

About this clonotype: The CDR3 ends on some other residue instead of the conserved phenylalanine or tryptophan, so this is likely a read error. Because the CDR3's place on the DNA is in doubt, the DNA is left out and the CDR3 is given as listed by TCRdb. This chain uses TRBV21-1 with TRBJ2-1; the table's D call, TRBD2, was not checked against the DNA. TRBV21-1 is described as a pseudogene. The CDR3 has 18 residues if both end residues are counted. The CDR3 loop is CASSNGLAGGAHYNEQFS.

This clonotype was counted between two and nine times. The DNA is left out, because the CDR3 cannot be placed on it with certainty; the CDR3 is given as TCRdb lists it. This chain uses TRBV12-3 or TRBV12-4 with TRBJ1-5; TRBD1, the D gene given by the table, was not confirmed from the DNA. The CDR3 sequence runs 16 residues, both termini included. The CDR3 sequence: CASSSSTGGVNQPQHF.

This clonotype was seen repeatedly, ten times or more. V gene TRBV28 combines with J gene TRBJ2-3, with D tentatively TRBD2 (6 bases). CDR1 and CDR2 (germline): MDHEN, SYDVKM. The CDR3 contains 14 residues. V was pared by 5 bases and J by 1 base, with 10 bases between. CDR3 amino acids: CASSPGLRTDTQYF. CDR3 DNA sequence: TGTGCCAGCAGTCCGGGACTTCGCACAGATACGCAGTATTTT. Supplemented by reference TRBV28 and TRBJ2-3, the full variable domain reads DVKVTQSSRYLVKRTGEKVFLECVQDMDHENMFWYRQDPGLGLRLIYFSYDVKMKEKGDIPEGYSVSREKKERFSLILESASTNQTSMYLCASSPGLRTDTQYFGPGTRLTVL.

This clonotype was found a few times. This sequence joins TRBV20-1 and TRBJ2-2; D gene ambiguous. Germline CDR1 is DFQATT and CDR2 is SNEGSKA (reference sequence). The V end was cut by 6 bases, the J end by 1 base, with 12 bases between. The CDR3 has 14 residues. The CDR3 bases are TGCAGTGCAGGTCACCGCCAGAACACCGGGGAGCTGTTTTTT. Its protein product is CSAGHRQNTGELFF.

This clonotype was counted ten times or more. The chain has TRBV7-8 and TRBJ2-3, with TRBD2 identical over 7 bases. CDR3 length: 14 residues. In germline, CDR1 is SGHVS, CDR2 FQNEAQ. V lost 1 base, J lost 4 bases, and 2 bases stayed unmatched. In nucleotides, the CDR3 is TGTGCCAGCAGCTTAGGGGCGGGGGCAGATACGCAGTATTTT. It translates to CASSLGAGADTQYF.

The chain is built from TRBV7-2 and TRBJ2-1; no reliable D call. The germline V gene encodes CDR1 SGHTA and CDR2 FQGNSA. The CDR3 covers 14 residues. With 6 bases removed from V and 0 bases from J, the gap between germline ends came to 9 bases. This CDR3 is CASSRLGSYNEQFF. CDR3 DNA sequence: TGTGCCAGCAGTCGCCTGGGCTCCTACAATGAGCAGTTCTTC.

This clonotype was observed a few times. V gene TRBV5-6 combines with J gene TRBJ2-1, with D unresolved. Germline lookup yields CDR1 SGHDT and CDR2 YYEEEE. This CDR3 has 13 amino acids. The germline V and J ends were trimmed by 2 bases and 4 bases, with 7 bases remaining between them. In DNA, the CDR3 is TGTGCCAGCAGCTTCACAGATTACAATGAGCAGTTCTTC. Protein: CASSFTDYNEQFF.

This clonotype has only a few counts. This rearrangement joins TRBV7-2 to TRBJ2-7; D call uncertain. Germline V gene lookup returns CDR1 SGHTA and CDR2 FQGNSA. The CDR3 runs to 16 residues. V lost 2 bases and J lost 3, with 17 bases in between. The CDR3 is CASSLPESSSDYEQYF. The DNA for the CDR3 is TGTGCCAGCAGCTTACCGGAGAGTAGCAGCGACTACGAGCAGTACTTC.

This clonotype was observed a handful of times. This chain connects TRBV7-2 to TRBJ2-2, with D hard to call. Germline V gene sequence: CDR1 SGHTA, CDR2 FQGNSA. The CDR3 runs to 15 residues. The V gene lost 2 bases and the J gene lost 3 bases, with 10 bases spanning the gap. The CDR3 bases are TGTGCCAGCAGCTTAAGGCATAGGGACACCGGGGAGCTGTTTTTT. Protein sequence: CASSLRHRDTGELFF.

The chain employs TRBV18 and TRBJ1-2; a weak D match, TRBD1 (5 bases). V was trimmed by 3 bases and J by 8 bases, leaving 16 bases between them. The germline gives CDR1 KGHSH, CDR2 LQKENI. The CDR3 has 14 amino acids. The CDR3 sequence: CASSPGGEFGGYTF. Written as DNA, the CDR3 is TGTGCCAGCTCACCGGGAGGGGAATTTGGCGGCTACACCTTC.

This chain links TRBV7-9 with TRBJ2-1; weak D call: TRBD1 (7 bases). With 3 bases removed from V and 8 bases from J, the gap between germline ends came to 11 bases. The length of the CDR3 is 13 residues. CDR1 SEHNR and CDR2 FQNEAQ come from the germline V gene (reference sequence). CDR3 sequence: CASSLLRGDEQFF. The DNA for the CDR3 is TGTGCCAGCAGCTTGCTCAGGGGGGATGAGCAGTTCTTC.

This clonotype was seen only a few times. The chain joins TRBV18 to TRBJ1-2, with D possibly TRBD1 on 5 matching bases. Germline V gene data show CDR1 as KGHSH and CDR2 as LQKENI. The CDR3 sequence is 15 residues long. V lost 0 bases to trimming and J lost 0 bases, with 8 bases between them. The CDR3 bases are TGTGCCAGCTCACCACCGACAGACGCTAACTATGGCTACACCTTC. Translation: CASSPPTDANYGYTF.

This clonotype was seen a handful of times. The chain carries TRBV20-1 and TRBJ2-7; 10 bases match TRBD2. Per the germline V gene, CDR1 is DFQATT and CDR2 is SNEGSKA (reference sequence). V lost 2 bases and J lost 2; bases outside the gene matches: 3. The CDR3 has 14 residues. The CDR3 nucleotides read TGCAGTGCTAGAAGCGGGGGGGCCCCCTACGAGCAGTACTTC. Its translation is CSARSGGAPYEQYF.

DNA for the CDR3: TGTGCCAGCAGTTTAGATAGGGTGAGGCGGGAGCAAGATACGCAGTATTTT. Translated, it gives CASSLDRVRREQDTQYF. The V and J genes are TRBV28 and TRBJ2-3; 7 bases map to TRBD2. Trimming took 2 bases from V and 5 from J; bases not matched to a gene: 13. CDR1 is MDHEN, CDR2 SYDVKM, per germline. The CDR3 extends over 17 amino acids.

The chain combines TRBV20-1 with TRBJ2-5, with D uncertain. Per the germline V gene, CDR1 is DFQATT and CDR2 is SNEGSKA (reference sequence). V dropped 4 bases and J dropped 3 bases, with 15 bases sitting between them. The CDR3 runs to 14 residues. The CDR3 nucleotides read TGCAGTGCTAACGATCCTAGGCATGAAGAGACCCAGTACTTC. The encoded protein is CSANDPRHEETQYF.

This clonotype was seen a handful of times. The J gene is TRBJ2-3, the V gene TRBV4-2, with D possibly called TRBD1 or TRBD2 (5 bases each). Germline assignment: CDR1 LGHNA and CDR2 YNFKEQ. The CDR3 consists of 16 residues. Trimming removed 1 base from V and 1 base from J, with 12 bases in between. The CDR3 loop reads CASSQVPGGGTDTQYF. CDR3 sequence (DNA): TGTGCCAGCAGCCAAGTCCCTGGGGGAGGCACAGATACGCAGTATTTT.